This T cell receptor beta chain was identified during a study of cytomegalovirus exposure and HLA in healthy donors. Study observations and caveats: Most observed TCR sequences were rare, whereas some public TCRs were detected in many donors. A link between a missense DCLRE1C variant and TCR beta V- and J-gene trimming emerged from a later analysis. An analysis that came later showed most CMV-associated TCR beta chains appearing HLA-restricted.

The PCR made use of 60 Vbeta and 13 Jbeta primers. The repertoire was sequenced with immunoSEQ multiplex PCR; TCRdb's copy has only in-frame clones and lacks some. This sample lists 100,000 to 150,000 clones; its ten largest clones have more than 0.9%. Germline values: CDR1 MGHRA, CDR2 YSYEKL. The CDR3 spans 14 residues. The V and J ends lost 4 bases and 9 bases respectively, with 16 bases between them. About this clone: Its target is unknown.

This TCR derives from a man younger than 35 in good health and CMV-seronegative. Sequenced material: PBMCs. This rearrangement joins TRBV4-1 to TRBJ2-1; tentatively, D is TRBD1 (5 bases). This CDR3 is CASSPGPARVEQFF. CDR3 nucleotides: TGCGCCAGCAGCCCAGGGCCAGCTAGGGTTGAGCAGTTCTTC.